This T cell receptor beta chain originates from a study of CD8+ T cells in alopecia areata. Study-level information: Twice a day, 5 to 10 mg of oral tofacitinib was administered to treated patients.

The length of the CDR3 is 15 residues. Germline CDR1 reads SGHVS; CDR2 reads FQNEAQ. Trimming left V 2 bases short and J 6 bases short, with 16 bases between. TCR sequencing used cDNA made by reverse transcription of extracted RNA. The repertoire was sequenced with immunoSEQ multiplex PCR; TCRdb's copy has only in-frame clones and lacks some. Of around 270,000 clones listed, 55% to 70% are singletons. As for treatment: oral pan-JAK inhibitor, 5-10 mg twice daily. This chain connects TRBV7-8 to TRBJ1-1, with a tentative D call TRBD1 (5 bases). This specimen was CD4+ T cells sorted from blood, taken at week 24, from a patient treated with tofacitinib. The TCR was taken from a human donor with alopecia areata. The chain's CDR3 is CASSLIRAQKAEAFF. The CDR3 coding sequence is TGTGCCAGCAGCTTAATCAGGGCCCAAAAAGCTGAAGCTTTCTTT.